This T cell receptor beta chain was found in a study of T cells in Graves' hyperthyroidism and ophthalmopathy. Amplified TCR beta CDR3 regions came from RNA transcripts. The HTBI set primed first-round TCR CDR3 RT-PCR. MiXCR, applied by TCRdb to the multiplex PCR reads, yields one record per CDR3 protein. Of hundreds of thousands of distinct CDR3 sequences detected, 15% to 17% appear once; the ten largest clones hold 28%. Reasons for excluding patients were uncontrolled infection, other autoimmune disease, pregnancy or lactation. In its sample, this clonotype was seen a few times. The antigen is unknown. Findings of the study overall: Stable hyperthyroidism and ophthalmopathy were separated using 13 V-J signatures. Progression to ophthalmopathy was predicted a median of roughly 6.5 months early.

This CDR3 has 16 amino acids. V trimming: 1 base; J trimming: 8 bases; junction bases outside the gene matches: 10. Germline V gene data show CDR1 as SQVTM and CDR2 as ANQGSEA. The source of this sequence is a woman between 18 and 29 years old with Graves' hyperthyroidism that later progressed to Graves' ophthalmopathy. Sequencing was carried out using blood. This chain uses TRBV29-1 with TRBJ2-1; 11 positions match TRBD2. CDR3 loop: CSVEGPIAGGHDEQFF. Written as DNA, the CDR3 is TGCAGCGTTGAAGGACCTATAGCGGGAGGGCACGATGAGCAGTTCTTC.